These 8 T cell receptor beta chains were all obtained from the same sample, sequenced in a study of vaccination and CD4 T cells after COVID-19. With the Oncomine TCR Beta short-read assay, DNA from cultured CD4+ T cells was sequenced. MiXCR was run by TCRdb on the PCR reads, yielding one entry per CDR3 protein. The table records 13,000 to 15,000 distinct CDR3 sequences, 29% of them present only once. Treatment of the sample: roughly nine-day PBMC culture with coronavirus spike peptide pools or control peptides (ViraFEST assay). Their recognized antigens are unknown. The source material was CD4+ T cells from blood, cultured in vitro, sampled before SARS-CoV-2 vaccination. The receptor source for this set is a human donor who received a COVID-19 vaccine.

This clonotype showed up just a few times. Germline and junction disagree at one end, which may indicate a read error. The J gene is TRBJ1-4, the V gene TRBV27; 7 nucleotides align to TRBD1. From germline, CDR1 is MNHEY and CDR2 SMNVEV (reference sequence). CDR3 length equals 18 residues. The CDR3 sequence is CASRAPRDRVATNEKLFF. CDR3 in DNA: TGTGCAAGCAGGGCCCCCAGGGACAGAGTCGCAACTAATGAAAAACTGTTTTTT.

J is TRBJ2-7 and V is TRBV20-1, with TRBD2 matching over 11 bases. Germline V gene lookup returns CDR1 DFQATT and CDR2 SNEGSKA (reference sequence). The CDR3 is 14 residues long. The CDR3 DNA reads as TGCAGCGCCATGACTAGCGGGGACTCCTACGAGCAGTACTTC. It codes for CSAMTSGDSYEQYF.

Only a few counts were recorded for this clonotype. CDR3 DNA: TGTGCCAGCAGACTATACTCAGGGATGAACACTGAAGCTTTCTTT. Its translation: CASRLYSGMNTEAFF. J is TRBJ1-1 and V is TRBV2, with D possibly TRBD1 on 5 matching bases. Germline CDR1 SNHLY, CDR2 FYNNEI. V gave up 6 bases and J gave up 0 bases, with 14 bases separating them. The CDR3 extends over 15 amino acids.

This clonotype was observed a few times. The chain carries TRBV6-4 and TRBJ2-3; 13 bases are a match to TRBD2. Germline values: CDR1 MRHNA, CDR2 SNTAGT. J lost 3 bases, V lost 5 bases, and 5 bases had no gene match. This CDR3 comprises 16 residues. The CDR3 sequence is CASSRTSGGRTDTQYF. The CDR3 DNA sequence: TGTGCCAGCAGTAGGACTAGCGGGGGAAGGACAGATACGCAGTATTTT.

This clonotype has more than one count but fewer than ten. The chain is built from TRBV11-3 and TRBJ2-7; either TRBD1 or TRBD2 may fit D (5 bases each). This CDR3 spans 14 amino acids. The germline V and J ends were trimmed by 5 bases and 0 bases, with 11 bases remaining between them. CDR1 SGHNT and CDR2 YENEEA come from the germline V gene. The DNA of the CDR3 is TGTGCCAGCAGCAGCCCCGGGACCTCCTACGAGCAGTACTTC. Protein: CASSSPGTSYEQYF.

This clonotype turned up a few times. J is TRBJ2-3 and V is TRBV20-1; D perhaps matches TRBD2 (6 bases). CDR1 is DFQATT, CDR2 SNEGSKA, per germline (reference sequence). The CDR3 contains 11 residues. The CDR3 here is CATRRTDTQYF. The CDR3 DNA follows: TGCGCGACTAGAAGGACAGATACGCAGTATTTT.

J is TRBJ2-2 and V is TRBV6-1, with D perhaps TRBD2 (7 bases). The CDR3 totals 16 residues. Germline CDR1 MNHNS, CDR2 SASEGT. V was trimmed by 5 bases and J by 3 bases, leaving 16 bases between them. CDR3: CASSPWGGGDTGELFF. CDR3 DNA: TGTGCCAGCAGTCCCTGGGGGGGGGGCGACACCGGGGAGCTGTTTTTT.

This clonotype has more than one count but fewer than ten. The genes are TRBV20-1 and TRBJ1-2, with D perhaps TRBD1 (6 bases). Per the germline V gene, CDR1 is DFQATT and CDR2 is SNEGSKA (reference sequence). The germline V and J ends were trimmed by 5 bases and 6 bases, with 19 bases remaining between them. CDR3 length: 14 amino acids. The CDR3 nucleotides read TGCAGTGCTCTAACCAAGACAGGTTTGGATGGCTACACCTTC. This sequence encodes CSALTKTGLDGYTF.